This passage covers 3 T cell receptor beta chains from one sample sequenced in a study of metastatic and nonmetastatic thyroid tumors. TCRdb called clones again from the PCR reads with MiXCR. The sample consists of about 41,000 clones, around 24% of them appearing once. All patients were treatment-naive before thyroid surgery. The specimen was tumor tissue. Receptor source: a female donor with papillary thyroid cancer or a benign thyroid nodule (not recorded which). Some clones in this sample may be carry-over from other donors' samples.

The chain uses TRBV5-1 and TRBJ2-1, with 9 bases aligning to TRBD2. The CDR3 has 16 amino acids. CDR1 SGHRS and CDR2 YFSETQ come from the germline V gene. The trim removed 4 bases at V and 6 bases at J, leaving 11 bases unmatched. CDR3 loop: CASSVRLAEGSNEQFF. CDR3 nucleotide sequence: TGCGCCAGCAGCGTAAGACTAGCGGAGGGGTCCAATGAGCAGTTCTTC.

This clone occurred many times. CDR3 nucleotide sequence: TGCAGCGTTCAGGAGGACCCAAGCTCCTACGAGCAGTACTTC. Amino acids: CSVQEDPSSYEQYF. V and J are TRBV29-1 and TRBJ2-7; D perhaps matches TRBD2 (5 bases). The CDR3 is 14 residues long. The V end was cut by 5 bases, the J end by 0 bases, with 14 bases between. Germline CDR1 SQVTM, CDR2 ANQGSEA.

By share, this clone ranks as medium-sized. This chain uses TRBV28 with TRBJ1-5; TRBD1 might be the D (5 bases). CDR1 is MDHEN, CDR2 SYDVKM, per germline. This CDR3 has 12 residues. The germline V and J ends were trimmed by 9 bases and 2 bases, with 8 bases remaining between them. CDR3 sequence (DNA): TGTGCCAGAAGGGGTTGCAATCAGCCCCAGCATTTT. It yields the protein CARRGCNQPQHF.